What follows are 30 T cell receptor beta chains derived from one specimen sequenced in a study of circulating and synovial CD4+ cells in juvenile arthritis. This table comes from immunoSEQ multiplex PCR, and its TCRdb copy is limited to in-frame clones, with some not included. The sample yields around 32,000 clones, roughly 96% seen once. Material: CD4+ T cells from blood. These receptors came from a human donor with juvenile idiopathic arthritis.

The chain uses TRBV29-1 and TRBJ1-1; D is ambiguous. The CDR3 runs 12 residues. CDR1 and CDR2 (germline): SQVTM, ANQGSEA. V was clipped by 7 bases and J by 5 bases, with 14 bases between them. CDR3 sequence reads: CSARGFVTEAFF. In DNA, the CDR3 is TGCAGCGCTCGAGGGTTTGTGACTGAAGCTTTCTTT.

V is TRBV5-1 and J is TRBJ2-3, with D perhaps matching TRBD1 (6 bases). Germline CDR1 SGHRS, CDR2 YFSETQ. The CDR3 has 15 amino acids. Between the trimmed V and J ends, which lost 0 bases and 6 bases, there was a span of 14 bases. CDR3 loop: CASSLEVRGVDTQYF. The CDR3 nucleotides are TGCGCCAGCAGCTTGGAAGTCAGGGGAGTGGATACGCAGTATTTT.

A few counts support this clone. The J gene is TRBJ1-2, the V gene TRBV9; 8 bases map to TRBD1. The germline V gene has CDR1 SGDLS and CDR2 YYNGEE. This CDR3 comprises 15 residues. J was trimmed by 5 bases and V by 0 bases; bases with no gene match: 6. The CDR3, as DNA: TGTGCCAGCAGCGTAGAAACAGGGGGACCGTATGGCTACACCTTC. It is translated as CASSVETGGPYGYTF.

The CDR3 nucleotides are TGTGCCAGCTCGTCTTTGCGGGGACGGGAGACCCAGTACTTC. Translated: CASSSLRGRETQYF. V and J are TRBV28 and TRBJ2-5; possibly TRBD2 for D (6 bases). The CDR3 covers 14 residues. The V gene lost 8 bases and the J gene lost 5 bases, with 18 bases spanning the gap. The V gene's germline CDR1 is MDHEN and CDR2 SYDVKM. Based on the CDR3 plus reference TRBV28 and TRBJ2-5, the full variable domain is DVKVTQSSRYLVKRTGEKVFLECVQDMDHENMFWYRQDPGLGLRLIYFSYDVKMKEKGDIPEGYSVSREKKERFSLILESASTNQTSMYLCASSSLRGRETQYFGPGTRLLVL.

The table lists this clone with a count of one. The J gene is TRBJ1-1, the V gene TRBV5-1, with D tentatively TRBD1 (6 bases). The CDR3 has 15 amino acids. CDR1 is SGHRS, CDR2 YFSETQ, per germline. V shed 4 bases and J shed 1 base, with 14 bases lying between them. CDR3 coding DNA: TGCGCCAGCAGCCCAAAGACAGGTTCGAACACTGAAGCTTTCTTT. Translated, it gives CASSPKTGSNTEAFF. Full variable domain (outside the CDR3, taken from reference TRBV5-1 and TRBJ1-1): KAGVTQTPRYLIKTRGQQVTLSCSPISGHRSVSWYQQTPGQGLQFLFEYFSETQRNKGNFPGRFSGRQFSNSRSEMNVSTLELGDSALYLCASSPKTGSNTEAFFGQGTRLTVV.

The chain carries TRBV6-1 and TRBJ2-7; TRBD2 might be the D (6 bases). The CDR3 runs to 15 residues. In germline, CDR1 is MNHNS, CDR2 SASEGT. V was clipped by 8 bases and J by 0 bases, with 17 bases between them. DNA of the CDR3: TGTGCCAGCGGGGGGACTGAATGGACCTCCTACGAGCAGTACTTC. Translation gives CASGGTEWTSYEQYF.

The sample holds one count of this clone. This chain joins TRBV5-6 and TRBJ1-3; D gene unclear. Trimming stripped 2 bases from V and 1 base from J, with 7 bases between. Per the germline V gene, CDR1 is SGHDT and CDR2 is YYEEEE. The CDR3 covers 14 residues. CDR3 sequence: CASSFSLSGNTIYF. In DNA form, the CDR3 reads TGTGCCAGCAGCTTTAGTCTTTCTGGAAACACCATATATTTT.

V gene TRBV28 combines with J gene TRBJ1-2; a possible D gene is TRBD1 (6 bases). CDR3 length: 15 amino acids. Between the trimmed V and J ends, which lost 5 bases and 4 bases, there was a span of 17 bases. CDR1 and CDR2 (germline): MDHEN, SYDVKM. CDR3 residues: CASSPDRGVFYGYTF. In DNA form, the CDR3 reads TGTGCCAGCAGTCCGGACAGAGGGGTATTCTATGGCTACACCTTC.

To note about this clone: Other DNA sequences in the sample encode the same CDR3. The chain couples TRBV6-5 to TRBJ1-6, with no clear D. This CDR3 is built from 15 residues. In germline, CDR1 is MNHEY, CDR2 SVGAGI. Trimming cost V 8 bases and J 0 bases, with 11 bases left between them. CDR3 sequence (DNA): TGTGCCAGCCGGAGGTCTAGCTCCTATAATTCACCCCTCCACTTT. Protein product: CASRRSSSYNSPLHF.

Only one count was recorded for this clone. The genes are TRBV7-6 and TRBJ2-7, with D perhaps TRBD1 (5 bases). This CDR3 is 16 amino acids long. V was trimmed by 6 bases and J by 2 bases, leaving 20 bases between them. Per germline, CDR1 SGHVS and CDR2 FNYEAQ. The CDR3 here is CASRSPLGHLTYEQYF. The CDR3 nucleotides read TGTGCCAGCAGATCGCCGCTTGGACATTTAACCTACGAGCAGTACTTC.

This sequence joins TRBV7-9 and TRBJ2-1; D is undetermined. Germline assignment: CDR1 SEHNR and CDR2 FQNEAQ (reference sequence). The CDR3 sequence is 15 residues long. V lost 3 bases and J lost 4, with 13 bases in between. CDR3 loop: CASSFHDRLYNEQFF. As DNA, the CDR3 is TGTGCCAGCAGCTTCCATGATAGATTGTACAATGAGCAGTTCTTC.

Here the CDR3 reads CASSRLGLGQETQYF. In nucleotides, the CDR3 is TGTGCCAGCAGCCGCCTGGGACTAGGCCAAGAGACCCAGTACTTC. V usage is TRBV28 and J usage is TRBJ2-5; 8 nucleotides match TRBD2. The CDR3 spans 15 residues. CDR1 and CDR2 from the germline V gene are MDHEN and SYDVKM. V shed 6 bases, J shed 1 base, and the junction held 7 bases outside the gene matches.

This chain connects TRBV4-3 to TRBJ2-2, with D hard to call. Trimming took 0 bases from V and 6 from J, leaving 8 bases between them. The CDR3 runs to 14 residues. Germline V gene sequence: CDR1 LGHNA, CDR2 YSLEER. CDR3 in DNA: TGCGCCAGCAGCCAAGAGTTCCAGTCCGGGGAGCTGTTTTTT. This gives the protein CASSQEFQSGELFF.

The chain couples TRBV5-1 to TRBJ2-7; TRBD2 agrees at 7 bases. The trim removed 5 bases at V and 6 bases at J, leaving 5 bases unmatched. In germline, CDR1 is SGHRS, CDR2 YFSETQ. This CDR3 is built from 12 residues. The CDR3 DNA follows: TGCGCCAGCAGGGGCGGGAGTCTCGAGCAGTACTTC. It codes for CASRGGSLEQYF. Looking up the rest from reference TRBV5-1 and TRBJ2-7 gives the full variable domain: KAGVTQTPRYLIKTRGQQVTLSCSPISGHRSVSWYQQTPGQGLQFLFEYFSETQRNKGNFPGRFSGRQFSNSRSEMNVSTLELGDSALYLCASRGGSLEQYFGPGTRLTVT.

This clone was seen just once. The chain carries TRBV5-4 and TRBJ2-1; tentatively, D is TRBD1 (5 bases). Germline CDR1 and CDR2: SGHNT and YYREEE (reference sequence). Trimming took 4 bases from V and 0 from J, leaving 14 bases between them. The CDR3 runs to 16 residues. The CDR3 spells CASSPRTLSSYNEQFF. CDR3 coding DNA: TGTGCCAGCAGCCCCCGGACACTCTCCTCCTACAATGAGCAGTTCTTC.

This chain uses TRBV5-1 with TRBJ1-1; 9 bases fit TRBD1. Germline lookup yields CDR1 SGHRS and CDR2 YFSETQ. The ends lost 0 bases at V and 10 bases at J; junction bases unmatched: 13. The CDR3 is made up of 16 amino acids. The CDR3 DNA follows: TGCGCCAGCAGCTTGGCCACAGGGGGCGAAGTTTCGGGAGCTTTCTTT. Protein sequence: CASSLATGGEVSGAFF.

The chain is built from TRBV19 and TRBJ1-1; TRBD1 might be the D (6 bases). The CDR3 loop spans 15 amino acids. CDR1 is LNHDA and CDR2 is SQIVND in the germline V gene (reference sequence). V gave up 7 bases and J gave up 0 bases, with 15 bases separating them. The CDR3 DNA follows: TGTGCCAGTATCCCGGCAGGGGCCATGAACACTGAAGCTTTCTTT. This translates into CASIPAGAMNTEAFF.

Remarks on this clone: Sequence at one end of the junction differs from germline and may be a read error. This chain joins TRBV6-1 and TRBJ1-3; D is possibly TRBD1 (5 bases). Germline-derived CDR1 and CDR2 are MNHNS and SASEGT. The CDR3 covers 18 residues. The CDR3 protein is CASSEGSMSGVGGSTIYF. The DNA of the CDR3 is TGTGCCAGCAGTGAAGGAAGTATGTCGGGGGTCGGAGGAAGCACCATATATTTT.

The chain combines TRBV2 with TRBJ2-7, with TRBD1 matching over 10 bases. In germline, CDR1 is SNHLY, CDR2 FYNNEI. CDR3 length equals 15 residues. V was clipped by 5 bases and J by 1 base; unmatched bases: 5. The chain's CDR3 is CASSWDRGNSYEQYF. For the CDR3, the DNA is TGTGCCAGCAGTTGGGACAGGGGAAATTCCTACGAGCAGTACTTC.

The chain combines TRBV5-1 with TRBJ1-1; D may be TRBD1 (5 bases). The germline V gene encodes CDR1 SGHRS and CDR2 YFSETQ. V lost 0 bases and J 1 base, leaving 7 bases between the germline ends. The CDR3 extends over 14 amino acids. The CDR3 nucleotides are TGCGCCAGCAGCTTGGGACAGCAGAACACTGAAGCTTTCTTT. As protein: CASSLGQQNTEAFF.

This clone was detected only once. The chain combines TRBV18 with TRBJ2-1, with D tentatively TRBD1 (6 bases). Trimming cost V 6 bases and J 4 bases, with 10 bases left between them. Per germline, CDR1 KGHSH and CDR2 LQKENI. The CDR3 is 13 residues long. The CDR3 loop is CASSQQGYNEQFF. CDR3 nucleotide sequence: TGTGCCAGCTCTCAACAGGGTTACAATGAGCAGTTCTTC.

This clone was counted only a few times. This sequence joins TRBV18 and TRBJ2-7, with 7 nucleotides matching TRBD1. The CDR3 is 14 residues long. The germline V gene has CDR1 KGHSH and CDR2 LQKENI. The V and J ends lost 3 bases and 0 bases, in that order; junction bases with no gene match: 2. CDR3 nucleotide sequence: TGTGCCAGCTCACCCAGGGGGAACTCCTACGAGCAGTACTTC. Encoded protein: CASSPRGNSYEQYF.

V and J are TRBV6-1 and TRBJ2-1; perhaps TRBD1 as D (6 bases). Trimming cost V 5 bases and J 13 bases, with 12 bases left between them. This CDR3 has 11 amino acids. Germline V CDR1 and CDR2: MNHNS, SASEGT. The CDR3: CASSRDTGQFF. For the CDR3, the DNA is TGTGCCAGCAGTAGGGACACGGGACAGTTCTTC.

CDR3 DNA: TGTGCCAGCAGCTCGAGGGAATCGGAGACCCAGTACTTC. Encoded protein: CASSSRESETQYF. The chain uses TRBV11-3 and TRBJ2-5; possibly TRBD2 for D (5 bases). The ends were cut back, 4 bases at V and 5 bases at J, with 11 bases in the middle. The CDR3 spans 13 residues. The germline V gene encodes CDR1 SGHNT and CDR2 YENEEA.

With regard to this clone: Additional DNA sequences in this sample encode the identical CDR3. V usage is TRBV7-2 and J usage is TRBJ1-6; D possibly corresponds to TRBD1 (5 bases). This CDR3 comprises 14 residues. The V gene lost 5 bases and the J gene lost 10 bases, with 15 bases spanning the gap. CDR1 and CDR2 from the germline V gene are SGHTA and FQGNSA. Here the CDR3 DNA reads TGTGCCAGCAGCCAGCAGGCTGGGGGGTCACCCCTCCACTTT. Its translation: CASSQQAGGSPLHF.

The rearrangement links TRBV18 to TRBJ2-6, with 7 bases lining up with TRBD2. The germline CDR1 and CDR2 sequences are KGHSH and LQKENI. The CDR3 length is 16 residues. V lost 3 bases, J lost 2 bases, and 4 bases stayed unmatched. CDR3 nucleotides: TGTGCCAGCTCACCTCGGGGGGACCCTGGGGCCAACGTCCTGACTTTC. This codes for CASSPRGDPGANVLTF.

A single count supports this clone. The rearrangement uses TRBV9 and TRBJ2-7, with 7 bases fitting TRBD2. This CDR3 comprises 16 residues. J gave up 5 bases and V 0 bases, and 11 bases lay outside the gene matches. The germline V gene encodes CDR1 SGDLS and CDR2 YYNGEE. The CDR3 coding sequence is TGTGCCAGCAGCGTAGATGGTAAGGGAGGGGTAGACGAGCAGTACTTC. It encodes CASSVDGKGGVDEQYF.

The chain joins TRBV30 to TRBJ1-4; D not certain. Trimming removed 2 bases from V and 4 bases from J, with 8 bases in between. This CDR3 has 13 amino acids. From germline, CDR1 is GTSNPN and CDR2 SVGIG (reference sequence). The chain's CDR3 is CAWSPFGNEKLFF. The CDR3 DNA sequence: TGTGCCTGGAGTCCTTTCGGTAATGAAAAACTGTTTTTT.

This clone was counted a single time. The chain is built from TRBV19 and TRBJ1-2; weak D call: TRBD1 (5 bases). Trimming removed 6 bases from V and 8 bases from J, with 16 bases in between. The CDR3 consists of 13 residues. From germline, CDR1 is LNHDA and CDR2 SQIVND (reference sequence). The CDR3 loop is CASRNSRGYGYTF. The DNA of the CDR3 is TGTGCCAGTAGAAACTCAAGGGGTTACGGCTACACCTTC.

The J gene is TRBJ1-3, the V gene TRBV5-1, with a weak D call TRBD1 (6 bases). The CDR3 is 13 residues long. The germline V gene has CDR1 SGHRS and CDR2 YFSETQ. V lost 6 bases and J lost 5, with 12 bases in between. CDR3 region: CASMADSRNTIYF. The CDR3 nucleotides are TGCGCCAGCATGGCGGACAGCCGAAACACCATATATTTT.